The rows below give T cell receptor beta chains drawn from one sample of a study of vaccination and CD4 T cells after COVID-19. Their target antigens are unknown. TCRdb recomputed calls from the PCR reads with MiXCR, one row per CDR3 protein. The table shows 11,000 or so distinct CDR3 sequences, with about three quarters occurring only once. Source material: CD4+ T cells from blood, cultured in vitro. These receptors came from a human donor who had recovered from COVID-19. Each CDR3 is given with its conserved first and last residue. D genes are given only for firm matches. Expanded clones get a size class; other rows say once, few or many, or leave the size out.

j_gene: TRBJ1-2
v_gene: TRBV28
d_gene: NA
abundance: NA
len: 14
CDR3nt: TGTGCCAGCAGGCAGGGAGGGGGTTACTATGGCTACACCTTC
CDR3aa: CASRQGGGYYGYTF

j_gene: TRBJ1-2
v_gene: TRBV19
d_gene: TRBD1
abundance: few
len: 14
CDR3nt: TGTGCCAGTAGTCCCCGGGACAGCCGAAGTGGCTACACCTTC
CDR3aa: CASSPRDSRSGYTF

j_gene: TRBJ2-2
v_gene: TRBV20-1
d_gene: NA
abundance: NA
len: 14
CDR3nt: TGCAGTGCAGCCGTCCCCCCATCCACCGGGGAGCTGTTTTTT
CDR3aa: CSAAVPPSTGELFF

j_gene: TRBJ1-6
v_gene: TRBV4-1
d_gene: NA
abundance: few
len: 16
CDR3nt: TGCGCCAGCAGCCGTGGATTAACGGTGGATAATTCACCCCTCCACTTT
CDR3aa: CASSRGLTVDNSPLHF

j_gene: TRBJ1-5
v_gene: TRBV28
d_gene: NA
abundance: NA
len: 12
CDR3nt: TGTGCCAGCACCGACAAGGATCAGCCCCAGCATTTT
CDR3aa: CASTDKDQPQHF

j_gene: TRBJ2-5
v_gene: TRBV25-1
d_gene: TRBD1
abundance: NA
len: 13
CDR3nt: TGTGCCAGCGGGACAGGGGATCAAGAGACCCAGTACTTC
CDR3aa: CASGTGDQETQYF

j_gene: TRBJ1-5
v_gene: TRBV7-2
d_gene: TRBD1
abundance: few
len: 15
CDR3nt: TGTGCCAGCACCCGCTCGGGACAGGGGGCTCAGCCCCAGCATTTT
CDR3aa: CASTRSGQGAQPQHF

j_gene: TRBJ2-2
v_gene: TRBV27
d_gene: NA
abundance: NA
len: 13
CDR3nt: TGTGCCAGCAGAAAGTGGGGAGTGGGGGAGCTGTTTTTT
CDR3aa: CASRKWGVGELFF

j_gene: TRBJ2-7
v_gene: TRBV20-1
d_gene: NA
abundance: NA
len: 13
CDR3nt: TGCAGTGCTAGAGATCCAGGGTGGTACGAGCAGTACTTC
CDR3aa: CSARDPGWYEQYF

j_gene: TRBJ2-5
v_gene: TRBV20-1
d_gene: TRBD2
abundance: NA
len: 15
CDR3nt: TGCAGTGCTGGATCGCTAGCGGGAGGGCAAGAGACCCAGTACTTC
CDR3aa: CSAGSLAGGQETQYF

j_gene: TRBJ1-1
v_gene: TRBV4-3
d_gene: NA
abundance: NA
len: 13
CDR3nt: TGCGCCAGCAGCCAAGCAAGGGCCGCTGAAGCTTTCTTT
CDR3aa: CASSQARAAEAFF

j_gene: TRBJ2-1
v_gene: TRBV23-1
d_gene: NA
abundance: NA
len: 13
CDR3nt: TGCGCCAGCAGTCTAAGCAGGTCCAATGAGCAGTTCTTC
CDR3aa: CASSLSRSNEQFF

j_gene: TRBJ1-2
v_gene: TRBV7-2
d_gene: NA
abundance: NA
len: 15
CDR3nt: TGTGCCAGCAGCTTAGCGCATAGCGCTAACTATGGCTACACCTTC
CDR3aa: CASSLAHSANYGYTF

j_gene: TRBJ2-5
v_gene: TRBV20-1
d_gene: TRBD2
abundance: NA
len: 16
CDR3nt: TGCAGTACCACGGGAAGGCGGGAGGGAACTTTGAAGACCCAGTACTTC
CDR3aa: CSTTGRREGTLKTQYF

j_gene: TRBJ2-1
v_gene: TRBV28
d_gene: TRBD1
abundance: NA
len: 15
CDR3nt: TGTGCCAGCAACACTCAGGGGGCGGGATACAATGAGCAGTTCTTC
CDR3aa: CASNTQGAGYNEQFF

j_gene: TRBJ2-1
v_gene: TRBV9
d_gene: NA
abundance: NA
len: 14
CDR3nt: TGTGCCAGCAGTGTTAGCGAGACATACAATGAGCAGTTCTTC
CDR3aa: CASSVSETYNEQFF

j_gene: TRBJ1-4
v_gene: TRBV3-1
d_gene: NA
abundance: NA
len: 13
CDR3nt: TGTGCCAGCAGCCCCCATACAGAGCGGGTACTGTTTTTT
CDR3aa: CASSPHTERVLFF

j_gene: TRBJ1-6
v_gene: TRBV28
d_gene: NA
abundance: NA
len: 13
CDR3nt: TGTGCCAGCAGTCTTATTCATAATTCACCCCTCCACTTT
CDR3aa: CASSLIHNSPLHF

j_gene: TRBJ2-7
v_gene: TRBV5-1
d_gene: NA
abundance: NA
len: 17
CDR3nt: TGCGCCAGCAGCTTAGGGGCCCGAAGGGCCTCTTCCTACGAGCAGTACTTC
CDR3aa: CASSLGARRASSYEQYF

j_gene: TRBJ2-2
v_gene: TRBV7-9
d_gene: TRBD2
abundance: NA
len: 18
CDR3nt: TGTGCCAGCAGCTTCGGTAGCGGGAGGATTGTGGGCACCGGGGAGCTGTTTTTT
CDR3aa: CASSFGSGRIVGTGELFF

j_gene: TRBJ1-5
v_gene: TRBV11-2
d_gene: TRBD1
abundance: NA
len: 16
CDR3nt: TGTGCCAGCAGCCGGACAGGGGGCTCGGGCAATCAGCCCCAGCATTTT
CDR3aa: CASSRTGGSGNQPQHF

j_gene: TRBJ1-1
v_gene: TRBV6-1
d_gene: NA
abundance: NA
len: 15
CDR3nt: TGTGCCAGCAGCAGAGGGGGGGTCTTGAACACTGAAGCTTTCTTT
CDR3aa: CASSRGGVLNTEAFF

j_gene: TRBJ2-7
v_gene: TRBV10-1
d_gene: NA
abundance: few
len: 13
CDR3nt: TGCGCCAGCAGTGAGACAGGACCCTACGAGCAGTACTTC
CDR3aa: CASSETGPYEQYF

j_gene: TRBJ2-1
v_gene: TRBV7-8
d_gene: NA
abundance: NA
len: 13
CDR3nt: TGTGCCAGCAGCTTACAGGGTTACAATGAGCAGTTCTTC
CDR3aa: CASSLQGYNEQFF

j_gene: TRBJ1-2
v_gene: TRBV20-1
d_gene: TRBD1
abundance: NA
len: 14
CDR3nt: TGCAGTGCTAGAACCGGGACAGGGATCTATGGCTACACCTTC
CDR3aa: CSARTGTGIYGYTF

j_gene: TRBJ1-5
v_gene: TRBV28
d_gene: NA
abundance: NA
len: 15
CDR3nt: TGTGCCAGCAGTTTAAAGGACCCACGCAGTCAGCCCCAGCATTTT
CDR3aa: CASSLKDPRSQPQHF

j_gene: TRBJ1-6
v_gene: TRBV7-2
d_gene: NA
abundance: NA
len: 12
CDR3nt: TGTGCCAGCAGCTTAGGGGATACACCCCTCCACTTT
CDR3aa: CASSLGDTPLHF

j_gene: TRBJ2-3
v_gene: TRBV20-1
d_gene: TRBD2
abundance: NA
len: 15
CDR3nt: TGCAGTGCCAAACCACTAGCGGGAGGGCCTGATACGCAGTATTTT
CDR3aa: CSAKPLAGGPDTQYF

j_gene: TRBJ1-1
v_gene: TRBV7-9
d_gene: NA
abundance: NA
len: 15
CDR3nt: TGTGCCAGCAGCTTAGGATCTTCGTCGAACACTGAAGCTTTCTTT
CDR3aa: CASSLGSSSNTEAFF

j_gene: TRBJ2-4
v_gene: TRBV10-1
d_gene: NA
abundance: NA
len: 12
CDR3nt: TGCGCCAGCAGTGATTTTGGGAACATTCAGTACTTC
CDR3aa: CASSDFGNIQYF

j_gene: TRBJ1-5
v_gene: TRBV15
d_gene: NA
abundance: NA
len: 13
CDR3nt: TGTGCCACCGGCTGGGAGGTCCACCAGCCCCAGCATTTT
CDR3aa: CATGWEVHQPQHF

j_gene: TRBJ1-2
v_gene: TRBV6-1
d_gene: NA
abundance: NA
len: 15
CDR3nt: TGTGCCAGCAGTGAAGTGGGGCAGACTCGCTATGGCTACACCTTC
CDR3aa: CASSEVGQTRYGYTF

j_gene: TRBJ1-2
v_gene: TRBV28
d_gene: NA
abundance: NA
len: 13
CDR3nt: TGTGCCACCCCGACAGGAAAGTTCTATGGCTACACCTTC
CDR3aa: CATPTGKFYGYTF

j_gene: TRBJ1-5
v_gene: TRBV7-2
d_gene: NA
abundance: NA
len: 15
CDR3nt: TGTGCCAGCAGCCCCAATACCCGGGGACCTCAGCCCCAGCATTTT
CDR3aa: CASSPNTRGPQPQHF

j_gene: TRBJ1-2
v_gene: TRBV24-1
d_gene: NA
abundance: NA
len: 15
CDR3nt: TGTGCCACCAGTGAGCCCGATACAGGGAACTATGGCTACACCTTC
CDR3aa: CATSEPDTGNYGYTF

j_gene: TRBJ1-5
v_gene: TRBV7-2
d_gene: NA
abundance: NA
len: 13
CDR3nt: TGTGCCAGCAGCCTCACCCAAAATCAGCCCCAGCATTTT
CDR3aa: CASSLTQNQPQHF

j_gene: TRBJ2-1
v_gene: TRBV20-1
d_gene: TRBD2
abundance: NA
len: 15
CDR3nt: TGCAGTGCACGATTCGGGAGGGCCCCCTACAATGAGCAGTTCTTC
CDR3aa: CSARFGRAPYNEQFF

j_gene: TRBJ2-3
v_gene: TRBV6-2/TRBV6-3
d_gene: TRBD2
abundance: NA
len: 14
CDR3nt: TGTGCCAGCAGACTTGGGACTACTCCAGATACGCAGTATTTT
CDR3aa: CASRLGTTPDTQYF

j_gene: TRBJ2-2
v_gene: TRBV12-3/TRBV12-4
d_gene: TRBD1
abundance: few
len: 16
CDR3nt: TGTGCCAGCAGTTTTAGGGGACAGGGAGGGACCGGGGAGCTGTTTTTT
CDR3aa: CASSFRGQGGTGELFF

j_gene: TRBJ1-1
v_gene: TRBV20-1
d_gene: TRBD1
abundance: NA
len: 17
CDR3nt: TGCAGTGCTAGAGCCCCGGGACAGGGGCGACGGAACACTGAAGCTTTCTTT
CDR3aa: CSARAPGQGRRNTEAFF

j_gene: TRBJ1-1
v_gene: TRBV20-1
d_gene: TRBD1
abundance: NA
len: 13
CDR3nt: TGCAGTGCAACCCGACAGGGACGCACTGAAGCTTTCTTT
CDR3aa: CSATRQGRTEAFF

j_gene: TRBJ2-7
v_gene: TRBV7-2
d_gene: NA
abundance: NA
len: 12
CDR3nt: TGTGCCAGCAGCTTAGGGGCGAGTGAGCAGTACTTC
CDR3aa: CASSLGASEQYF

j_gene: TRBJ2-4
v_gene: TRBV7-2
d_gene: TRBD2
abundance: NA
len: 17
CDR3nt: TGTGCCAGCAGCTTAGTCCCTCGACTAGCAACCAAAAACATTCAGTACTTC
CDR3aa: CASSLVPRLATKNIQYF

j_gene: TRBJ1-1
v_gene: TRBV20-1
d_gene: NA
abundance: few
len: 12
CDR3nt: TGCAGTGCTAGGACCCTGGACACTGAAGCTTTCTTT
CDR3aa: CSARTLDTEAFF

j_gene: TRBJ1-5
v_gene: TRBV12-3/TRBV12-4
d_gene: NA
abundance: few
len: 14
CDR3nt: TGTGCCAGCAGCCGCGACAGTGGGTATCAGCCCCAGCATTTT
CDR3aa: CASSRDSGYQPQHF

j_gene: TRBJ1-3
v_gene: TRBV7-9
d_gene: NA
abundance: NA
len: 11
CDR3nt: TGTGCCAGCAGCTCTGGAAACACCATATATTTT
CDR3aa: CASSSGNTIYF

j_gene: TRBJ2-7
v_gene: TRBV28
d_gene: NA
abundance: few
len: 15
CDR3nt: TGTGCCAGCAGTCCCCGGGGTAGGACCTCCTACGAGCAGTACTTC
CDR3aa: CASSPRGRTSYEQYF

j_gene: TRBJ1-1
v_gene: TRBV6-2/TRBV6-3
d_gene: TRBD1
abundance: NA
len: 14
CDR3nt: TGTGCCAGCAGTTATACAGGGGGGAACACTGAAGCTTTCTTT
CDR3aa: CASSYTGGNTEAFF

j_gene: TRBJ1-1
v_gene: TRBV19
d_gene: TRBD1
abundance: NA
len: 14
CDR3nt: TGTGCCTGTAGTATTACGGGACAGGGTAGTCGAGCTTTCTTT
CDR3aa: CACSITGQGSRAFF

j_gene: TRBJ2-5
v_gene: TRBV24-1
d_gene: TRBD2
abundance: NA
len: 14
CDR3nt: TGCGCCACCAGTGCAGCGGGAGGGCAAGAGACCCAGTACTTC
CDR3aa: CATSAAGGQETQYF

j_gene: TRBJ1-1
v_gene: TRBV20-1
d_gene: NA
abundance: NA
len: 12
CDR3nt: TGCAGTGCTAGAGGTTCTGGGGGCCGAGCTTTCTTT
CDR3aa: CSARGSGGRAFF

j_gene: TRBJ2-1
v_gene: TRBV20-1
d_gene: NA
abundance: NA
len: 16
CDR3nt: TGCAGTGCTTCCGGAGAAGGGAGGGGGGGGGTGAATGAGCAGTTCTTC
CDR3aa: CSASGEGRGGVNEQFF

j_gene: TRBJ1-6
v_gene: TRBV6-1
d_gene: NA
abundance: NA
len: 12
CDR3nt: TGTGCCAGCAGATTAACACAGACACCCCTCCACTTT
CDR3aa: CASRLTQTPLHF

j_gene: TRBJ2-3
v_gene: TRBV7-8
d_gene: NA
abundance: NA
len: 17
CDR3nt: TGTGCCAGCAGCCGGACAGCGACCCGGAGAGCCACAGATACGCAGTATTTT
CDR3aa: CASSRTATRRATDTQYF

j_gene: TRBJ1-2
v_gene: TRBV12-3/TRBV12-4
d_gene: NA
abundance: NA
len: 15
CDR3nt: TGTGCCAGCAGCCCTACACAGGGAGGGGACTATGGCTACACCTTC
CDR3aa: CASSPTQGGDYGYTF

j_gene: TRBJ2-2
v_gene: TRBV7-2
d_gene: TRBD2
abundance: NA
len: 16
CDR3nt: TGTGCCAGCAGCCCCGGACTAGCGGGGAATACCGGGGAGCTGTTTTTT
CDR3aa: CASSPGLAGNTGELFF

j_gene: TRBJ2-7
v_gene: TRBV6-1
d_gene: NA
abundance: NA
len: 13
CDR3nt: TGTGCCGTCCAGACACCCTCCTCTCGAGAGCAGTACTTC
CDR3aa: CAVQTPSSREQYF